The 32 T cell receptor beta chains reported below all come from one sample, sequenced in a study of cytomegalovirus exposure and HLA in healthy donors. 60 Vbeta and 13 Jbeta primers were used in PCR. Profiled with immunoSEQ multiplex PCR; TCRdb holds only in-frame clones, not every one. The sample contains 180,000 or so clones, 77% of which appear only once. Sequenced: PBMCs. The receptors derive from a woman aged 55-70 years in good health and CMV-seropositive.

V usage is TRBV7-9 and J usage is TRBJ1-5, with a possible D match to TRBD1 (6 bases). Trimming stripped 1 base from V and 6 bases from J, with 16 bases between. Germline assignment: CDR1 SEHNR and CDR2 FQNEAQ (reference sequence). The CDR3 has 16 amino acids. CDR3 region: CASSLGEGGKGQPQHF. For the CDR3, the DNA is TGTGCCAGCAGCTTAGGGGAAGGGGGAAAAGGTCAGCCCCAGCATTTT.

The J gene is TRBJ2-2, the V gene TRBV5-6, with 9 bases fitting TRBD1. The CDR3 is 13 residues long. J was trimmed by 7 bases and V by 5 bases; bases with no gene match: 3. The germline CDR1 and CDR2 sequences are SGHDT and YYEEEE. The CDR3 spells CASRGTGNGELFF. In DNA, the CDR3 is TGTGCCAGCAGAGGGACAGGGAACGGGGAGCTGTTTTTT.

This chain connects TRBV9 to TRBJ1-6; D gene ambiguous. The CDR3 is 13 residues long. Per the germline V gene, CDR1 is SGDLS and CDR2 is YYNGEE. Deletions cut 3 bases from V and 7 bases from J, with 8 bases between. The CDR3 sequence: CASSARENSPLHF. DNA for the CDR3: TGTGCCAGCAGCGCTAGAGAAAATTCACCCCTCCACTTT.

Comment on this clone: The same CDR3 is also encoded by other DNA sequences in this sample. J is TRBJ2-7 and V is TRBV30, with a weak D call TRBD1 (6 bases). From germline, CDR1 is GTSNPN and CDR2 SVGIG (reference sequence). This CDR3 spans 14 amino acids. V gave up 0 bases and J gave up 2 bases, with 11 bases separating them. The CDR3 reads CAWSVGAGAYEQYF. DNA for the CDR3: TGTGCCTGGAGTGTAGGGGCAGGGGCCTACGAGCAGTACTTC. The variable domain in full, completed from reference TRBV30 and TRBJ2-7, reads SQTIHQWPATLVQPVGSPLSLECTVEGTSNPNLYWYRQAAGRGLQLLFYSVGIGQISSEVPQNLSASRPQDRQFILSSKKLLLSDSGFYLCAWSVGAGAYEQYFGPGTRLTVT.

This clone was observed once. The junction does not match germline at one end; this may be a read error. The gene calls are TRBV11-2 and TRBJ1-1, with 7 bases matching TRBD1. Germline values: CDR1 SGHAT, CDR2 FQNNGV. The CDR3 extends over 15 amino acids. CDR3 sequence: CASSLEGARDTEAFF. The DNA of the CDR3 is TGTGCCAGCAGCCTAGAGGGGGCTCGGGACACTGAAGCTTTCTTT.

V is TRBV27 and J is TRBJ2-3, with D tentatively TRBD2 (5 bases). CDR1 is MNHEY and CDR2 is SMNVEV in the germline V gene (reference sequence). The V end lost 4 bases, the J end lost 4 bases, and 9 bases lay between the germline ends. The CDR3 is 13 amino acids. The DNA for the CDR3 is TGTGCCAGCAGTTCTTGGGGAGCAGATACGCAGTATTTT. It translates to CASSSWGADTQYF.

This sequence joins TRBV15 and TRBJ1-2; 7 nucleotides match TRBD1. The CDR3 has 16 amino acids. Germline assignment: CDR1 LNHNV and CDR2 YYDKDF (reference sequence). V shed 0 bases and J 2 bases; nucleotides not matched to a gene: 6. CDR3 DNA: TGTGCCACCAGCAGAGATCACCCAGGGGGGAACTATGGCTACACCTTC. This sequence encodes CATSRDHPGGNYGYTF.

The sample holds a few counts of this clone. The chain couples TRBV7-2 to TRBJ2-2; D is possibly TRBD2 (5 bases). Germline V CDR1 and CDR2: SGHTA, FQGNSA. The V end was cut by 1 base, the J end by 1 base, with 13 bases between. CDR3 length: 17 amino acids. CDR3 sequence reads: CASSLVGPSQNTGELFF. The CDR3 DNA follows: TGTGCCAGCAGCTTAGTAGGTCCTAGCCAGAACACCGGGGAGCTGTTTTTT.

The V gene is TRBV2, the J gene TRBJ2-7; perhaps TRBD1 as D (5 bases). The length of the CDR3 is 11 residues. The V and J ends lost 5 bases and 9 bases respectively, with 11 bases between them. Germline V CDR1 and CDR2: SNHLY, FYNNEI. Written as DNA, the CDR3 is TGTGCCAGCAGTCTGACAGAACGGCAGTACTTC. Translated, it gives CASSLTERQYF.

V is TRBV7-9 and J is TRBJ2-5; 8 bases agree with TRBD1. The CDR3 runs 14 residues. Germline assignment: CDR1 SEHNR and CDR2 FQNEAQ (reference sequence). J gave up 5 bases and V 3 bases, and 5 bases lay outside the gene matches. The CDR3 nucleotides are TGTGCCAGCAGCTTGACAGGGGATGTGGAGACCCAGTACTTC. This encodes CASSLTGDVETQYF.

This clone was picked up one time. V usage is TRBV7-2 and J usage is TRBJ2-3; D perhaps matches TRBD1 (6 bases). The CDR3 is 13 residues long. CDR1 is SGHTA, CDR2 FQGNSA, per germline. Between the trimmed V and J ends, which lost 8 bases and 6 bases, there was a span of 15 bases. This chain's CDR3 is CASGFQGQDTQYF. The CDR3 DNA is TGTGCCAGCGGGTTTCAGGGGCAGGATACGCAGTATTTT. Combining the CDR3 with reference TRBV7-2 and TRBJ2-3 gives the whole variable domain GAGVSQSPSNKVTEKGKDVELRCDPISGHTALYWYRQSLGQGLEFLIYFQGNSAPDKSGLPSDRFSAERTGGSVSTLTIQRTQQEDSAVYLCASGFQGQDTQYFGPGTRLTVL.

This rearrangement joins TRBV10-3 to TRBJ2-1, with D possibly TRBD2 on 5 matching bases. CDR3 length: 17 amino acids. Deletions cut 0 bases from V and 3 bases from J, with 15 bases between. Looked up from germline, CDR1 is ENHRY and CDR2 is SYGVKD. The CDR3 spells CAISESEVLAGYNEQFF. The CDR3 DNA follows: TGTGCCATCAGTGAGTCAGAGGTTCTAGCTGGCTACAATGAGCAGTTCTTC.

The chain employs TRBV9 and TRBJ2-5; 11 bases line up with TRBD1. The CDR3 has 15 residues. Per the germline V gene, CDR1 is SGDLS and CDR2 is YYNGEE. After removal of 4 bases from V and 5 bases from J, the junction contained 7 bases not matched to a gene. CDR3 sequence reads: CASSRWDRGSETQYF. The CDR3 nucleotides read TGTGCCAGCAGCCGTTGGGACAGGGGGTCGGAGACCCAGTACTTC.

V and J are TRBV6-6 and TRBJ1-2; 10 nucleotides agree with TRBD1. The germline CDR1 and CDR2 sequences are MNHNY and SVGAGI (reference sequence). V dropped 6 bases and J dropped 6; count of bases not matched to a gene: 10. This CDR3 has 15 residues. The CDR3: CASRQISTGGDGYTF. The CDR3 nucleotides read TGTGCCAGCAGGCAGATTTCGACAGGGGGCGATGGCTACACCTTC.

This clone was seen more than once but under ten times. This sequence joins TRBV10-3 and TRBJ2-1, with a possible D match to TRBD1 (6 bases). V dropped 4 bases and J dropped 3 bases, with 10 bases sitting between them. The CDR3 has 14 residues. Per germline, CDR1 ENHRY and CDR2 SYGVKD. CDR3 DNA: TGTGCCATCAGTGGGGGGCGGCACTACAATGAGCAGTTCTTC. It encodes CAISGGRHYNEQFF.

J is TRBJ1-5 and V is TRBV30, with TRBD1 matching 7 bases. Germline lookup yields CDR1 GTSNPN and CDR2 SVGIG (reference sequence). J lost 6 bases, V lost 3 bases, and 8 bases had no gene match. CDR3 size: 14 residues. CDR3 protein: CAWRSQGVGQPQHF. The CDR3 coding sequence is TGTGCCTGGAGGTCCCAGGGGGTGGGTCAGCCCCAGCATTTT.

This clone was recorded a few times. The J gene is TRBJ2-1, the V gene TRBV7-2; possibly TRBD1 for D (6 bases). The V and J ends lost 6 bases and 0 bases respectively, with 12 bases between them. CDR3 length: 15 amino acids. Germline-derived CDR1 and CDR2 are SGHTA and FQGNSA. The DNA for the CDR3 is TGTGCCAGCAGTCCGAGGGGGAGCTCCTACAATGAGCAGTTCTTC. Encoded protein: CASSPRGSSYNEQFF.

The chain employs TRBV2 and TRBJ2-7; D call uncertain. The germline V gene encodes CDR1 SNHLY and CDR2 FYNNEI. Trimming removed 3 bases at V and 0 bases at J, with 3 bases between. The CDR3 consists of 12 residues. CDR3 protein: CASSESSYEQYF. In DNA form, the CDR3 reads TGTGCCAGCAGTGAGAGCTCCTACGAGCAGTACTTC.

This clone was detected only a few times. The rearrangement joins TRBV18 to TRBJ2-3; TRBD1 matches at 8 bases. Germline lookup yields CDR1 KGHSH and CDR2 LQKENI. The CDR3 totals 14 residues. The trim removed 8 bases at V and 2 bases at J, leaving 6 bases unmatched. This CDR3 reads CASLGQGTTDTQYF. For the CDR3, the DNA is TGTGCCAGCCTTGGACAGGGAACCACAGATACGCAGTATTTT.

The V and J genes are TRBV7-2 and TRBJ1-5; D unresolved. Germline V gene lookup returns CDR1 SGHTA and CDR2 FQGNSA. The CDR3 extends over 14 amino acids. V lost 5 bases and J lost 0, with 8 bases in between. CDR3 bases: TGTGCCAGCAGCACAAGATATAGCAATCAGCCCCAGCATTTT. Translation: CASSTRYSNQPQHF.

This sequence joins TRBV5-6 and TRBJ2-5; perhaps TRBD1 as D (6 bases). Trimming pared 2 bases from V and 3 bases from J, leaving 11 bases between. The length of the CDR3 is 14 residues. Germline CDR1 and CDR2: SGHDT and YYEEEE. In DNA, the CDR3 is TGTGCCAGCAGCTTCCAGGGGCAGGAAGAGACCCAGTACTTC. Amino acid sequence: CASSFQGQEETQYF.

This clone was seen just once. This chain joins TRBV7-2 and TRBJ2-5; TRBD1 might be the D (6 bases). V shed 2 bases and J shed 0 bases, with 13 bases lying between them. The germline gives CDR1 SGHTA, CDR2 FQGNSA. The CDR3 totals 16 residues. The DNA for the CDR3 is TGTGCCAGCAGCTTAATTCCCCACAGGGACCAAGAGACCCAGTACTTC. As protein: CASSLIPHRDQETQYF.

This clone was observed a few times. The junction shows a germline mismatch at one end, possibly a read error. The chain uses TRBV28 and TRBJ1-2; TRBD1 matches 10 bases. Germline CDR1 reads MDHEN; CDR2 reads SYDVKM. CDR3 length equals 14 residues. Here the CDR3 DNA reads TGTGCCAGCAGTTTATACTCATCCGGGACAGGGGAAGGATGG. Translation: CASSLYSSGTGEGW.

This clone has just a few counts. This chain uses TRBV7-8 with TRBJ1-5, with D tentatively TRBD1 (6 bases). Trimming took off 5 bases at V and 3 bases at J, with 14 bases between the two ends. The CDR3 loop spans 15 amino acids. The V gene's germline CDR1 is SGHVS and CDR2 FQNEAQ. DNA for the CDR3: TGTGCCAGCAGCCCCCTACAGGGACCCAATCAGCCCCAGCATTTT. Translating gives CASSPLQGPNQPQHF. The full variable domain, its missing parts supplied by reference TRBV7-8 and TRBJ1-5, is GAGVSQSPRYKVAKRGQDVALRCDPISGHVSLFWYQQALGQGPEFLTYFQNEAQLDKSGLPSDRFFAERPEGSVSTLKIQRTQQEDSAVYLCASSPLQGPNQPQHFGDGTRLSIL.

The chain joins TRBV19 to TRBJ2-3, with 9 bases aligning to TRBD2. The CDR3 has 18 residues. Germline assignment: CDR1 LNHDA and CDR2 SQIVND (reference sequence). V dropped 7 bases and J dropped 0; count of bases not matched to a gene: 14. CDR3 protein: CASILIAGDGTSTDTQYF. The CDR3 DNA follows: TGTGCCAGTATATTGATAGCGGGAGACGGCACTAGCACAGATACGCAGTATTTT. The whole variable domain, remainder taken from reference TRBV19 and TRBJ2-3, is DGGITQSPKYLFRKEGQNVTLSCEQNLNHDAMYWYRQDPGQGLRLIYYSQIVNDFQKGDIAEGYSVSREKKESFPLTVTSAQKNPTAFYLCASILIAGDGTSTDTQYFGPGTRLTVL.

This rearrangement joins TRBV5-8 to TRBJ2-7; D may be TRBD1 (5 bases). Trimming cost V 7 bases and J 0 bases, with 11 bases left between them. The CDR3 covers 13 residues. Germline V gene data show CDR1 as SGHTS and CDR2 as YDEGEE. The CDR3 bases are TGTGCCAGCGACAGAATCTCCTCCTACGAGCAGTACTTC. Translating it yields CASDRISSYEQYF.

The chain is built from TRBV10-3 and TRBJ2-1; 10 bases line up with TRBD1. Germline assignment: CDR1 ENHRY and CDR2 SYGVKD. There are 15 residues in the CDR3. V was pared by 2 bases and J by 7 bases, with 5 bases of the junction left unmatched. The CDR3 DNA reads TGTGCCATCAGTGAGCCGGGACAGGGGAAAAATGAGCAGTTCTTC. Protein: CAISEPGQGKNEQFF.

This chain links TRBV21-1 with TRBJ1-3; TRBD1, the table's D call, was not compared with the DNA. TRBV21-1 is shown as a pseudogene. This CDR3 region has 16 residues. CDR3 nucleotide sequence: TGTGCCAGCAGCAAAGCCAGGGGTAGCTCTGGAAACACCATATATTTT. Its protein product is CASSKARGSSGNTIYF.

The chain employs TRBV6-5 and TRBJ1-6, with 7 bases aligning to TRBD1. This CDR3 is 15 amino acids long. Germline V gene sequence: CDR1 MNHEY, CDR2 SVGAGI. The V and J ends lost 2 bases and 7 bases, in that order; junction bases with no gene match: 5. The CDR3 region is CASSYPPDRNSPLHF. DNA of the CDR3: TGTGCCAGCAGTTACCCCCCGGACAGGAATTCACCCCTCCACTTT.

CDR3 sequence: CASSLTGFAGNTIYF. Here the CDR3 DNA reads TGTGCCAGCAGCTTAACAGGATTTGCGGGGAACACCATATATTTT. The chain employs TRBV7-3 and TRBJ1-3; D unresolved. The CDR3 consists of 15 residues. The V gene lost 0 bases and the J gene lost 7 bases, with 13 bases spanning the gap. CDR1 SGHTA and CDR2 FQGTGA come from the germline V gene.

J is TRBJ1-2 and V is TRBV28, with D unresolved. CDR3 length: 14 amino acids. Germline V gives CDR1 MDHEN, CDR2 SYDVKM. V was pared by 5 bases and J by 4 bases, with 14 bases between. Written as DNA, the CDR3 is TGTGCCAGCAGTGCCTCGGGAGACCTCTATGGCTACACCTTC. Protein product: CASSASGDLYGYTF.

The gene calls are TRBV6-5 and TRBJ1-3; D gene uncertain. V lost 6 bases and J lost 0, with 12 bases in between. The CDR3 covers 15 residues. Germline lookup yields CDR1 MNHEY and CDR2 SVGAGI. The CDR3 reads CASSPQAYSGNTIYF. In nucleotides, the CDR3 is TGTGCCAGCAGCCCCCAGGCCTACTCTGGAAACACCATATATTTT.